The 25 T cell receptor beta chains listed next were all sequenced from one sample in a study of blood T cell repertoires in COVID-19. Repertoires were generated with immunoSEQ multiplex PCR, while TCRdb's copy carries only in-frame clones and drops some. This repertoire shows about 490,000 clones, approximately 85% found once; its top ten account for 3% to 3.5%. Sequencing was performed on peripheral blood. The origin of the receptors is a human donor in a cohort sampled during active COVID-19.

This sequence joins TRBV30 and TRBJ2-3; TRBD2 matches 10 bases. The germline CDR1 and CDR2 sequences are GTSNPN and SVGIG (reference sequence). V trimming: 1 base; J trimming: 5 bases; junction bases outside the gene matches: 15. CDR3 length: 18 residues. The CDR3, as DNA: TGTGCCTGGAGTGACAGGGGAGCGGGAGGGGGGTACGGAGATACGCAGTATTTT. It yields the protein CAWSDRGAGGGYGDTQYF.

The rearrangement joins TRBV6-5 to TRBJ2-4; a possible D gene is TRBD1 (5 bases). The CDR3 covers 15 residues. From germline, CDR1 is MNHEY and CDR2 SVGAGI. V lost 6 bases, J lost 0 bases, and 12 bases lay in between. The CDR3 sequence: CASRIDSLAKNIQYF. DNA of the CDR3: TGTGCCAGCAGGATTGACAGTTTAGCCAAAAACATTCAGTACTTC.

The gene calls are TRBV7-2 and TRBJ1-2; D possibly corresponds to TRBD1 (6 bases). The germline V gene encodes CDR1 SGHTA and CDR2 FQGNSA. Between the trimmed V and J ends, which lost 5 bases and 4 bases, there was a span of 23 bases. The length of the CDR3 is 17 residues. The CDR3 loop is CASSPEQGQLPIYGYTF. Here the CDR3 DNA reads TGTGCCAGCAGCCCCGAACAAGGACAGCTACCTATCTATGGCTACACCTTC.

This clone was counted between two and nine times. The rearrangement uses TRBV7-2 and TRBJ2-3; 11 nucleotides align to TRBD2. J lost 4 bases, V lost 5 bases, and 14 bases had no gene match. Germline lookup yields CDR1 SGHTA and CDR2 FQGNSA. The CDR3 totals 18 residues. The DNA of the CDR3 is TGTGCCAGCAGCCGCAAACGTAGCGGGAGGGGGGTCCCAGATACGCAGTATTTT. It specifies CASSRKRSGRGVPDTQYF. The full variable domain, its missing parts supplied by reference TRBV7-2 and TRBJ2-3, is GAGVSQSPSNKVTEKGKDVELRCDPISGHTALYWYRQSLGQGLEFLIYFQGNSAPDKSGLPSDRFSAERTGGSVSTLTIQRTQQEDSAVYLCASSRKRSGRGVPDTQYFGPGTRLTVL.

For the CDR3, the DNA is TGTGCCAGCAGCCTCGGGACTCAGATCAATGAGCAGTTCTTC. Translating gives CASSLGTQINEQFF. The chain has TRBV7-3 and TRBJ2-1, with TRBD2 as a possible D gene (6 bases). The V gene lost 5 bases and the J gene lost 6 bases, with 14 bases spanning the gap. Germline assignment: CDR1 SGHTA and CDR2 FQGTGA. The CDR3 loop spans 14 amino acids.

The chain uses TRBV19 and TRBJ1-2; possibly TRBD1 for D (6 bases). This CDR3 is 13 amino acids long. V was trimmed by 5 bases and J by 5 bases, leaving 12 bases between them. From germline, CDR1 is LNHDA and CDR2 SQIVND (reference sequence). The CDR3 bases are TGTGCCAGTAGTGCCCGGACAGATTATGGCTACACCTTC. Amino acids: CASSARTDYGYTF. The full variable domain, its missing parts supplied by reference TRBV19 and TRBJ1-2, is DGGITQSPKYLFRKEGQNVTLSCEQNLNHDAMYWYRQDPGQGLRLIYYSQIVNDFQKGDIAEGYSVSREKKESFPLTVTSAQKNPTAFYLCASSARTDYGYTFGSGTRLTVV.

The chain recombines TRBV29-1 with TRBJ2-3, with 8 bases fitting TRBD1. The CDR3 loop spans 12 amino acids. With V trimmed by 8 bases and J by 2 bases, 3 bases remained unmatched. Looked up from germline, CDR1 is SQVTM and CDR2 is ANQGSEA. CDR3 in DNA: TGCAGCTCGGGACAGGACACAGATACGCAGTATTTT. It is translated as CSSGQDTDTQYF.

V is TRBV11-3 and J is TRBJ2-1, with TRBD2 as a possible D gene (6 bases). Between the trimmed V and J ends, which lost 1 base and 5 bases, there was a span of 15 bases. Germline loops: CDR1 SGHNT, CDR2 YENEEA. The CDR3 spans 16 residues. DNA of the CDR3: TGTGCCAGCAGCTTAGGCGGCGAGGGGAGGAACAATGAGCAGTTCTTC. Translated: CASSLGGEGRNNEQFF.

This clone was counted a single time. The CDR3 is CAWVGQGAGGANVLTF. As DNA, the CDR3 is TGTGCCTGGGTGGGACAGGGGGCTGGAGGGGCCAACGTCCTGACTTTC. The V gene is TRBV30, the J gene TRBJ2-6, with TRBD1 identical over 12 bases. J was trimmed by 4 bases and V by 5 bases; bases with no gene match: 6. CDR3 size: 16 residues. The germline CDR1 and CDR2 sequences are GTSNPN and SVGIG (reference sequence).

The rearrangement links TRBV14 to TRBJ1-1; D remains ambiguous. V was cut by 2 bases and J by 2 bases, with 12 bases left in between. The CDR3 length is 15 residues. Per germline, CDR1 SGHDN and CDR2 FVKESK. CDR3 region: CASSQPASGNTEAFF. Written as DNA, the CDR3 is TGTGCCAGCAGCCAACCCGCGTCGGGAAACACTGAAGCTTTCTTT.

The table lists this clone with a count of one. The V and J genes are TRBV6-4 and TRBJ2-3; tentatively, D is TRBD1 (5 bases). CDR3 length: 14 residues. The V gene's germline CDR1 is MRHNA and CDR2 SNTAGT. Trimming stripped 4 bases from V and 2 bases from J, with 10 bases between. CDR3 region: CASSVEGATDTQYF. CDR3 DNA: TGTGCCAGCAGTGTGGAAGGGGCCACAGATACGCAGTATTTT.

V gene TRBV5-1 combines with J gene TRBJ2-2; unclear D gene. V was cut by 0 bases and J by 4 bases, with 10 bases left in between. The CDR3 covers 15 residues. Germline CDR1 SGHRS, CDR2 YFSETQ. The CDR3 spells CASSLVQVPTGELFF. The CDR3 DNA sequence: TGCGCCAGCAGCTTGGTGCAGGTCCCCACCGGGGAGCTGTTTTTT. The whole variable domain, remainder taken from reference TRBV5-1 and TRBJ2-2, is KAGVTQTPRYLIKTRGQQVTLSCSPISGHRSVSWYQQTPGQGLQFLFEYFSETQRNKGNFPGRFSGRQFSNSRSEMNVSTLELGDSALYLCASSLVQVPTGELFFGEGSRLTVL.

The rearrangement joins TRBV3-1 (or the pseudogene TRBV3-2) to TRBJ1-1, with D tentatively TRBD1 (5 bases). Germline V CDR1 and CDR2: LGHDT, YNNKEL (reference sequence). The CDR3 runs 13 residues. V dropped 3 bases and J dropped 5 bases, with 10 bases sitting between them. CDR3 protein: CASSQRGKTEAFF. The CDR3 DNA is TGTGCCAGCAGCCAGCGGGGGAAGACTGAAGCTTTCTTT.

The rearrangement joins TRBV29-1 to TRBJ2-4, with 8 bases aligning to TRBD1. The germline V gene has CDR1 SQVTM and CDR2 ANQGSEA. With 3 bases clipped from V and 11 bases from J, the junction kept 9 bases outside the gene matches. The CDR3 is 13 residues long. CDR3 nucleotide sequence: TGCAGCGTTGAGTGGGGACAGGCCGGCGTTCAGTACTTC. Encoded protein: CSVEWGQAGVQYF.

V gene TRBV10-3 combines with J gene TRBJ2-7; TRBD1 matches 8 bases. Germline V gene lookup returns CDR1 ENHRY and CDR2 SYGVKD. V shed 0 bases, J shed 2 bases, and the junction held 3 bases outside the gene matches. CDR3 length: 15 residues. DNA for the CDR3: TGTGCCATCAGTGAGTCCCCGGGACAGGCCTACGAGCAGTACTTC. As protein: CAISESPGQAYEQYF.

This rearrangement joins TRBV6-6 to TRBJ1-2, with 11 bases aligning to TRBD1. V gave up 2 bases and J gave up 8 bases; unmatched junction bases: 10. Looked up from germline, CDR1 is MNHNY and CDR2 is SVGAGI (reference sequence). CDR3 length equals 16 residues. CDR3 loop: CASSYPNEGQGDGYTF. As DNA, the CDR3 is TGTGCCAGCAGTTACCCTAACGAGGGACAGGGGGACGGCTACACCTTC.

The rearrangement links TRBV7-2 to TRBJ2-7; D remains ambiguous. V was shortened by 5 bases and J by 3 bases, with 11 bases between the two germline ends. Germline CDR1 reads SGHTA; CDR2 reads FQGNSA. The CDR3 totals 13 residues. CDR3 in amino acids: CASSRGSDYEQYF. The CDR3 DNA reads TGTGCCAGCAGCCGTGGCAGTGACTACGAGCAGTACTTC.

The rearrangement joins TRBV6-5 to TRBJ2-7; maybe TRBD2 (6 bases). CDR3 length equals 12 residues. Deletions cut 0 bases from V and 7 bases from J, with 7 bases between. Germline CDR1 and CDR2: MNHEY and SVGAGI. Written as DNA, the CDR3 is TGTGCCAGCAGTTACTCAGGGAGGGAGCAGTACTTC. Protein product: CASSYSGREQYF.

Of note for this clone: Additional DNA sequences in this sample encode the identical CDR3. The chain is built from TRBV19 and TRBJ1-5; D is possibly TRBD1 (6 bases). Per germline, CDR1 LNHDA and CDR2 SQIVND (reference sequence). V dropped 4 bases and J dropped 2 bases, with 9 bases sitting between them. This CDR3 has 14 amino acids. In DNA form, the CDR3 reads TGTGCCAGTAGTAACTCAGGGGGCAATCAGCCCCAGCATTTT. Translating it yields CASSNSGGNQPQHF.

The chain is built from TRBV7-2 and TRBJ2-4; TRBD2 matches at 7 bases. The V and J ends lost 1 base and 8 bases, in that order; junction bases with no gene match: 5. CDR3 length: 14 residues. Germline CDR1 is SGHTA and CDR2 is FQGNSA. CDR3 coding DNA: TGTGCCAGCAGCTTAGGACTAGCTGGAGACATTCAGTACTTC. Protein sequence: CASSLGLAGDIQYF.

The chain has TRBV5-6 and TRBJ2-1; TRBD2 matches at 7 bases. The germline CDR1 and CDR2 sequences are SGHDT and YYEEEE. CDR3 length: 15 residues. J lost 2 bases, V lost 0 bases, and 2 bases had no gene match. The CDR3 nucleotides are TGTGCCAGCAGCTTGGGCGGGAGCCCCTACAATGAGCAGTTCTTC. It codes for CASSLGGSPYNEQFF.

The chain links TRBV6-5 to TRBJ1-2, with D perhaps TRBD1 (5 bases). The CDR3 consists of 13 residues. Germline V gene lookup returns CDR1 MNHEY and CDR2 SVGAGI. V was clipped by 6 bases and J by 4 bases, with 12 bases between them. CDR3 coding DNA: TGTGCCAGCAGCCGACAAGACAGCTATGGCTACACCTTC. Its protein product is CASSRQDSYGYTF.

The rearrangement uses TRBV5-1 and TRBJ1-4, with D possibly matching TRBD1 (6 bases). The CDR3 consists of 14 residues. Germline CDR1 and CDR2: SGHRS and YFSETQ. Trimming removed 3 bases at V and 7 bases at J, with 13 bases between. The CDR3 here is CASSSDSRAEKLFF. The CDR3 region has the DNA TGCGCCAGCAGCTCGGACAGTCGGGCTGAAAAACTGTTTTTT.

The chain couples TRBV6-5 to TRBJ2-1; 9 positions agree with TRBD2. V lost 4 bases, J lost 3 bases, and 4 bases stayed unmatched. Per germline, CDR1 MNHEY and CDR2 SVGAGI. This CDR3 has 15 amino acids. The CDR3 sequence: CASSSAGGGYNEQFF. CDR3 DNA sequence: TGTGCCAGCAGTTCAGCGGGAGGAGGCTACAATGAGCAGTTCTTC.

The DNA of the CDR3 is TGTGCCAGCAGCGTAGTGGGACAGGGCCCAGATACGCAGTATTTT. Translation: CASSVVGQGPDTQYF. This rearrangement joins TRBV9 to TRBJ2-3, with 9 positions matching TRBD1. CDR3 length: 15 residues. J lost 4 bases, V lost 0 bases, and 3 bases had no gene match. Germline CDR1 is SGDLS and CDR2 is YYNGEE.